Here is one T cell receptor (beta chain) with its context. How the authors handled the data: The assay estimated nucleated cells by amplifying reference gene primers. TCRdb keeps only in-frame clones here, not all; method: immunoSEQ multiplex PCR. V and J calls and clone size are those listed in that table; D and trimming were worked out from the DNA. The table includes 150,000 to 170,000 clones, 70% to 90% detected once. Seattle researchers signed up patients amid active infection and tracked them longitudinally. V was shortened by 5 bases and J by 9 bases, with 10 bases between the two germline ends. The CDR3 contains 11 residues. The germline CDR1 and CDR2 sequences are SEHNR and FQNEAQ (reference sequence). The data belong to a study of blood T cell repertoires in COVID-19. Study-level background: The origin of the acute and convalescent COVID-19 samples was the United States, Italy and Spain. PBMCs, B-cell-depleted T cells, or T cells provided the cDNA or gDNA that made up the material.

This chain uses TRBV7-9 with TRBJ1-1; no clear D. The clonotype comes from a man between 60 and 70 years old with COVID-19, enrolled during active disease. The sample comprised peripheral blood. The CDR3 bases are TGTGCCAGCAGCCCCGCGCGTCAAGCTTTCTTT. It yields the protein CASSPARQAFF.